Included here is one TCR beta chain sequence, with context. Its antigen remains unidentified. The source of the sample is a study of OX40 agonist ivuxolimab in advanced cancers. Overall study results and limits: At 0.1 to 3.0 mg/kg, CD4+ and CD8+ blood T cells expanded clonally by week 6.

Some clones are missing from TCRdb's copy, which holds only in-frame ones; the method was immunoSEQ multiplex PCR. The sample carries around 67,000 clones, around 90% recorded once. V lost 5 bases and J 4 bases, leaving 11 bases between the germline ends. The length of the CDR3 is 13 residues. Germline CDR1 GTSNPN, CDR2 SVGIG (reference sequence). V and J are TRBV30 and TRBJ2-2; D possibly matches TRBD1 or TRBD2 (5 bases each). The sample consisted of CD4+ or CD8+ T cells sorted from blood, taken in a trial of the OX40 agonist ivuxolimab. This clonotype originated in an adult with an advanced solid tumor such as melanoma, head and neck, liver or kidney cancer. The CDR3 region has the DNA TGTGCCTGGTCCCTGGGGGTCACCGGGGAGCTGTTTTTT. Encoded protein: CAWSLGVTGELFF.